Listed here are 4 T cell receptor beta chains from one sample, sequenced in a study of T cells in Graves' hyperthyroidism and ophthalmopathy. The investigators amplified TCR beta CDR3 regions from RNA transcripts. The HTBI primer set drove a first-round RT-PCR of the TCR CDR3. Each CDR3 protein gets one entry after TCRdb re-called the multiplex PCR reads with MiXCR. In the table there are about 620,000 distinct CDR3 sequences, about a sixth of which are singletons. Sequences were obtained from blood. The receptor set was obtained from a woman in her 30s with Graves' hyperthyroidism.

This clonotype was observed many times. The chain couples TRBV20-1 to TRBJ1-2, with D maybe TRBD1 (5 bases). Trimming cost V 5 bases and J 4 bases, with 14 bases left between them. The CDR3 is 13 amino acids. Germline assignment: CDR1 DFQATT and CDR2 SNEGSKA (reference sequence). The CDR3 reads CSAPPQGSYGYTF. CDR3 nucleotide sequence: TGCAGTGCTCCTCCGCAGGGAAGCTATGGCTACACCTTC.

This clonotype was seen many times. This sequence joins TRBV7-2 and TRBJ2-7; D remains ambiguous. The CDR3 is 17 amino acids. V dropped 5 bases and J dropped 0 bases, with 20 bases sitting between them. CDR1 is SGHTA, CDR2 FQGNSA, per germline. The CDR3 spells CASSTKIGPGSSYEQYF. The CDR3 DNA reads as TGTGCCAGCAGCACAAAGATTGGTCCTGGCAGCTCCTACGAGCAGTACTTC.

This chain uses TRBV20-1 with TRBJ2-7; a weak D match, TRBD2 (6 bases). The V gene lost 3 bases and the J gene lost 7 bases, with 16 bases spanning the gap. The germline CDR1 and CDR2 sequences are DFQATT and SNEGSKA (reference sequence). The CDR3 loop spans 13 amino acids. The CDR3 spells CSARVGRGGEQYF. The DNA of the CDR3 is TGCAGTGCTAGGGTGGGGCGGGGCGGGGAGCAGTACTTC.

This sequence joins TRBV7-2 and TRBJ1-3; D possibly corresponds to TRBD1 (6 bases). This CDR3 comprises 14 residues. Germline assignment: CDR1 SGHTA and CDR2 FQGNSA. V was pared by 2 bases and J by 3 bases, with 8 bases between. The CDR3 sequence: CASSLRTVGNTIYF. The CDR3, as DNA: TGTGCCAGCAGCTTAAGGACAGTTGGAAACACCATATATTTT.